This T cell receptor (beta chain) was recorded in a study of T cells in Graves' hyperthyroidism and ophthalmopathy. Overall study context: Peripheral blood draws took place at initial diagnosis, ahead of any treatment. Study-level findings and limits: Clonotypes that were expanded in thyroid above 0.001 mostly appeared in blood too. In simple terms, a model built on 13 V-J features told ophthalmopathy apart from stable hyperthyroidism.

Amplified regions were TCR beta CDR3 sequences from RNA transcripts. TCR CDR3 regions were first amplified by RT-PCR with HTBI primers. TCRdb redid the calling of the multiplex PCR reads with MiXCR, one entry per CDR3 protein. The sample carries around 390,000 distinct CDR3 sequences, 13% to 15% recorded once. This clonotype was detected ten times or more. Its antigen is as yet unknown. Approximately 10 ml of fresh peripheral blood supplied the PBMCs. Sequenced material: blood. This clonotype was sampled from a woman aged 30 to 39 with Graves' ophthalmopathy.

In DNA, the CDR3 is TGTGCCAGCAGTGGACTAGCGGGAGACACAGATACGCAGTATTTT. Its translation is CASSGLAGDTDTQYF. The rearrangement links TRBV6-1 to TRBJ2-3; 12 positions agree with TRBD2. This CDR3 has 15 amino acids. Trimming took 4 bases from V and 2 from J; bases not matched to a gene: 1. In germline, CDR1 is MNHNS, CDR2 SASEGT.